The 11 T cell receptor beta chains below come from one sample, sequenced in a study of T cell repertoires in cytomegalovirus infection. From the reads, TCRdb called clonotypes with MiXCR, one entry per CDR3 protein. The table shows some 120,000 distinct CDR3 sequences, with around 10% occurring only once. These receptors have no known antigen. Material for sequencing was PBMCs, sequenced either directly or after in vitro stimulation (not recorded which). Receptors originate from a human donor in good health (CMV status not recorded). Some clones in this sample may be carry-over from other donors' samples.

This clonotype was seen repeatedly, ten times or more. The J gene is TRBJ2-1, the V gene TRBV28; 7 positions agree with TRBD2. This CDR3 is 14 amino acids long. V lost 7 bases and J lost 5; bases outside the gene matches: 8. The germline V gene has CDR1 MDHEN and CDR2 SYDVKM. In DNA form, the CDR3 reads TGTGCCAGCAAGCGGGACCCGAGTAACAATGAGCAGTTCTTC. Protein sequence: CASKRDPSNNEQFF.

This clonotype has at least ten counts. The chain combines TRBV10-3 with TRBJ1-1, with 8 bases identical to TRBD1. V lost 10 bases to trimming and J lost 1 base; unmatched junction nucleotides: 5. The germline V gene has CDR1 ENHRY and CDR2 SYGVKD. This CDR3 is built from 13 residues. CDR3 residues: CATGQDRNTEAFF. In DNA, the CDR3 is TGTGCCACGGGACAGGATCGGAACACTGAAGCTTTCTTT.

This clonotype has at least ten counts. The chain has TRBV18 and TRBJ2-1; 9 bases line up with TRBD2. CDR3 length: 17 residues. Germline-derived CDR1 and CDR2 are KGHSH and LQKENI. After removal of 3 bases from V and 7 bases from J, the junction contained 13 bases not matched to a gene. CDR3 nucleotides: TGTGCCAGCTCACCTAAAGGACTAGCGAACTCTGGGAATGAGCAGTTCTTC. Its protein is CASSPKGLANSGNEQFF.

This clonotype has more than one count but fewer than ten. The rearrangement links TRBV19 to TRBJ1-5; D unresolved. Trimming cost V 10 bases and J 0 bases, with 22 bases left between them. The CDR3 sequence is 17 residues long. The germline V gene encodes CDR1 LNHDA and CDR2 SQIVND (reference sequence). The CDR3 here is CATTAATQEDSNQPQHF. In DNA form, the CDR3 reads TGTGCCACCACGGCCGCAACCCAGGAAGATAGCAATCAGCCCCAGCATTTT.

At least ten counts were recorded for this clonotype. The V and J genes are TRBV28 and TRBJ2-5, with TRBD2 matching 8 bases. Trimming took 5 bases from V and 4 from J; bases not matched to a gene: 6. CDR3 size: 14 residues. CDR1 is MDHEN and CDR2 is SYDVKM in the germline V gene. CDR3 amino acids: CASSPTAGAETQYF. DNA of the CDR3: TGTGCCAGCAGTCCAACAGCGGGAGCAGAGACCCAGTACTTC. The full variable domain, its missing parts supplied by reference TRBV28 and TRBJ2-5, is DVKVTQSSRYLVKRTGEKVFLECVQDMDHENMFWYRQDPGLGLRLIYFSYDVKMKEKGDIPEGYSVSREKKERFSLILESASTNQTSMYLCASSPTAGAETQYFGPGTRLLVL.

The chain employs TRBV7-2 and TRBJ2-7; the D gene is possibly TRBD1 (6 bases). V shed 4 bases and J shed 6 bases, with 16 bases lying between them. The CDR3 contains 14 residues. From germline, CDR1 is SGHTA and CDR2 FQGNSA. The CDR3 DNA sequence: TGTGCCAGCAGCTCAGGGGTTGGGAGAAGCGAGCAGTACGTC. It translates to CASSSGVGRSEQYV.

This clonotype was seen a few times. The chain carries TRBV28 and TRBJ2-2; 9 nucleotides agree with TRBD2. This CDR3 region has 16 residues. V shed 1 base and J 1 base; nucleotides not matched to a gene: 1. Per the germline V gene, CDR1 is MDHEN and CDR2 is SYDVKM. CDR3 sequence: CASSLSTSGNTGELFF. CDR3 nucleotide sequence: TGTGCCAGCAGTTTATCGACTAGCGGGAACACCGGGGAGCTGTTTTTT.

The sample holds many counts of this clonotype. This chain joins TRBV6-5 and TRBJ2-6; no definite D call. V was pared by 3 bases and J by 0 bases, with 9 bases between. The CDR3 is 16 residues long. Germline CDR1 is MNHEY and CDR2 is SVGAGI. CDR3 sequence: CASSYGEFSGANVLTF. The CDR3 DNA is TGTGCCAGCAGTTATGGGGAATTCTCTGGGGCCAACGTCCTGACTTTC.

The gene calls are TRBV20-1 and TRBJ2-7; D gene unclear. V was shortened by 1 base and J by 4 bases, with 5 bases between the two germline ends. Germline CDR1 and CDR2: DFQATT and SNEGSKA (reference sequence). The CDR3 runs to 11 residues. The CDR3 nucleotides are TGCAGTGCTAGAGTTGGGTACGAGCAGTACTTC. This sequence encodes CSARVGYEQYF.

This clonotype has just a few counts. V is TRBV20-1 and J is TRBJ2-3, with D unclear. Germline V gives CDR1 DFQATT, CDR2 SNEGSKA (reference sequence). V was cut by 8 bases and J by 0 bases, with 12 bases left in between. CDR3 length: 13 amino acids. CDR3 sequence reads: CSPSIRSTDTQYF. Written as DNA, the CDR3 is TGCAGTCCCAGTATTCGAAGCACAGATACGCAGTATTTT.

The DNA of the CDR3 is TGTGCCAGCAGCTTAGGGGACAGGAGAAACACCGGGGAGCTGTTTTTT. Residues: CASSLGDRRNTGELFF. The chain combines TRBV7-9 with TRBJ2-2, with 8 positions matching TRBD1. The junction had 3 bases not matched to a gene; V was cut back by 1 base and J by 2 bases. The length of the CDR3 is 16 residues. The germline V gene has CDR1 SEHNR and CDR2 FQNEAQ (reference sequence).